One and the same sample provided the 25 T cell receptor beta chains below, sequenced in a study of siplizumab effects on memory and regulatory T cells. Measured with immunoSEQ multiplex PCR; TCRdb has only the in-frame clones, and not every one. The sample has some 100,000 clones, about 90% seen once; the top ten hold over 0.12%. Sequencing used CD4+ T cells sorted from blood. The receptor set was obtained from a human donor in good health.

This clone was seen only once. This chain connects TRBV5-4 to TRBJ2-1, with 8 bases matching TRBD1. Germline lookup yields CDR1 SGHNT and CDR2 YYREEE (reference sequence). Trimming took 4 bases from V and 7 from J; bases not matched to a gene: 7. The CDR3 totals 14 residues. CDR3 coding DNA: TGTGCCAGCAGCGCGGGACAGGTGAGGAATGAGCAGTTCTTC. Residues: CASSAGQVRNEQFF.

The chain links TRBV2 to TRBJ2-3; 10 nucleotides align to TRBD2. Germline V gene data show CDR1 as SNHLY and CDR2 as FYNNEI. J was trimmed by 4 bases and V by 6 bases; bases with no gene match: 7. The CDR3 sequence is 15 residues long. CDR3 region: CASRRISGGADTQYF. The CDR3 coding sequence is TGTGCCAGCAGGAGGATAAGCGGGGGGGCAGATACGCAGTATTTT.

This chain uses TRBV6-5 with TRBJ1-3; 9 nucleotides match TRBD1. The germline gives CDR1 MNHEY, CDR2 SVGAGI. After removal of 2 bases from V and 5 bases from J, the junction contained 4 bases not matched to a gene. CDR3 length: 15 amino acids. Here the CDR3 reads CASSYAQGARNTIYF. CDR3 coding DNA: TGTGCCAGCAGTTACGCACAGGGGGCGAGAAACACCATATATTTT.

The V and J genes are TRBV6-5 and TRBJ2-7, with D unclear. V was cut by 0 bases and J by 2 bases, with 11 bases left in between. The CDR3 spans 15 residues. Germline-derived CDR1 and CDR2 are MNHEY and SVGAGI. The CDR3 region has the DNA TGTGCCAGCAGTTACTCGGGTCAGACCCCCTACGAGCAGTACTTC. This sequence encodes CASSYSGQTPYEQYF.

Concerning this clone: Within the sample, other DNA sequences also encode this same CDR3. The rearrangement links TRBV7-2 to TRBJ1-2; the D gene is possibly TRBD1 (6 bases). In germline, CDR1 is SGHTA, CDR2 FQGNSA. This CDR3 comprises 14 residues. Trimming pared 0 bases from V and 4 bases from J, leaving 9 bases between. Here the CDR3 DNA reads TGTGCCAGCAGCTTAGCAGGGGGGAGCTATGGCTACACCTTC. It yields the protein CASSLAGGSYGYTF.

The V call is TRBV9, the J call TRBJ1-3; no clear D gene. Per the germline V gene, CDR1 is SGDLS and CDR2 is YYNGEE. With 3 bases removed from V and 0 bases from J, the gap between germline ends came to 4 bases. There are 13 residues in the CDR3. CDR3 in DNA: TGTGCCAGCAGCGATAGCTCTGGAAACACCATATATTTT. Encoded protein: CASSDSSGNTIYF.

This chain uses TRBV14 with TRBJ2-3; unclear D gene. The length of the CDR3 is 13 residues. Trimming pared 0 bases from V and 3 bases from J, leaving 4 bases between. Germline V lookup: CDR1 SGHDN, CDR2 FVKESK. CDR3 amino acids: CASSQEQTDTQYF. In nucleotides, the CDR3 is TGTGCCAGCAGCCAAGAACAAACAGATACGCAGTATTTT.

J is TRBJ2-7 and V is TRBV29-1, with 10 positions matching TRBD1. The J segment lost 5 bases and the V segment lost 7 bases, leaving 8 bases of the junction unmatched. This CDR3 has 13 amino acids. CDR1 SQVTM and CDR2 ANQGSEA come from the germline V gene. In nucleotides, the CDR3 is TGCAGCGCGTCGGGACAGGGGTCCCACGAGCAGTACTTC. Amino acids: CSASGQGSHEQYF.

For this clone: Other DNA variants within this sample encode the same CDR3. The CDR3 bases are TGTGCCAGTAGTCGCGGGGGAGGGGCCAACGTCCTGACTTTC. Protein: CASSRGGGANVLTF. The rearrangement links TRBV19 to TRBJ2-6, with 7 bases matching TRBD2. The trim removed 5 bases at V and 4 bases at J, leaving 2 bases unmatched. Per the germline V gene, CDR1 is LNHDA and CDR2 is SQIVND (reference sequence). The CDR3 length is 14 residues.

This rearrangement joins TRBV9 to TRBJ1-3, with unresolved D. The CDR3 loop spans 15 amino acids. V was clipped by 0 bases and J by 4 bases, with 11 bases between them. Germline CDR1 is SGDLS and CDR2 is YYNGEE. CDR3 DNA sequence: TGTGCCAGCAGCGTAGATCCGGTGGGGGGAAACACCATATATTTT. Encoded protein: CASSVDPVGGNTIYF.

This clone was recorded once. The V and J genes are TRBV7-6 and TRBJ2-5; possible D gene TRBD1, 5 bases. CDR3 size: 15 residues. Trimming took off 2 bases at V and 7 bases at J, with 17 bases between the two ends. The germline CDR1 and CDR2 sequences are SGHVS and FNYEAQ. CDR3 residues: CASSLHNSGRWTQYF. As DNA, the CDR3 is TGTGCCAGCAGCTTACACAATTCAGGGCGTTGGACCCAGTACTTC. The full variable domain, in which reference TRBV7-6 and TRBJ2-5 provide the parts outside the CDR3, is GAGVSQSPRYKVTKRGQDVALRCDPISGHVSLYWYRQALGQGPEFLTYFNYEAQQDKSGLPNDRFSAERPEGSISTLTIQRTEQRDSAMYRCASSLHNSGRWTQYFGPGTRLLVL.

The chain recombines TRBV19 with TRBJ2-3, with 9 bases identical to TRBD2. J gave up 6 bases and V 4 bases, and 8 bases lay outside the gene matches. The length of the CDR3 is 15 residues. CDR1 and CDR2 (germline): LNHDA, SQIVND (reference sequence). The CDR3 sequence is CASSRGGLASDTQYF. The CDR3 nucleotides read TGTGCCAGTAGTAGGGGGGGACTAGCATCGGATACGCAGTATTTT.

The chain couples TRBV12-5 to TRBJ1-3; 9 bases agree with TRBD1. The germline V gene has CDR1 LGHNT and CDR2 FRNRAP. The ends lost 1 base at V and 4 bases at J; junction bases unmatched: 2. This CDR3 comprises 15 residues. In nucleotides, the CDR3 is TGTGCTAGTGGTTTGGGGACAGGGGCCGGAAACACCATATATTTT. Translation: CASGLGTGAGNTIYF. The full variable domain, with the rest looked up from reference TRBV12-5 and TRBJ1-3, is DARVTQTPRHKVTEMGQEVTMRCQPILGHNTVFWYRQTMMQGLELLAYFRNRAPLDDSGMPKDRFSAEMPDATLATLKIQPSEPRDSAVYFCASGLGTGAGNTIYFGEGSWLTVV.

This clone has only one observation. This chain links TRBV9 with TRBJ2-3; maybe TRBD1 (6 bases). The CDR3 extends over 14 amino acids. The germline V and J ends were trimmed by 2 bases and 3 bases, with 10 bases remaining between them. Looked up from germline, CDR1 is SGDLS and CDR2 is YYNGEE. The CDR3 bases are TGTGCCAGCAGCGTGGACAGTGGAACAGATACGCAGTATTTT. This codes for CASSVDSGTDTQYF.

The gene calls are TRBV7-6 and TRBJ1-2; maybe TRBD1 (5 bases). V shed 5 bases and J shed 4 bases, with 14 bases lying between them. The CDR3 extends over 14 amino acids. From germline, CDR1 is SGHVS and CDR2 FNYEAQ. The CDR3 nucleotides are TGTGCCAGCAGCCCTCTGGGGAGGGGCTATGGCTACACCTTC. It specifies CASSPLGRGYGYTF.

The CDR3 DNA is TGTGCCAGCAGTTTCGACGGGGGGAATGAAAAACTGTTTTTT. Translating it yields CASSFDGGNEKLFF. The chain links TRBV5-5 to TRBJ1-4; TRBD1 might be the D (5 bases). Germline V gene data show CDR1 as SGHKS and CDR2 as YYEKEE (reference sequence). V was trimmed by 5 bases and J by 5 bases, leaving 13 bases between them. The CDR3 totals 14 residues.

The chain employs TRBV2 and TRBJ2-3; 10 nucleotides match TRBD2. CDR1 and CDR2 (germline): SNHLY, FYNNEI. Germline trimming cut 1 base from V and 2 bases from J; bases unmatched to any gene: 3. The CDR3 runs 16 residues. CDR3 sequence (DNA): TGTGCCAGCAGTGAAGGACTAGCGGGTAACACAGATACGCAGTATTTT. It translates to CASSEGLAGNTDTQYF.

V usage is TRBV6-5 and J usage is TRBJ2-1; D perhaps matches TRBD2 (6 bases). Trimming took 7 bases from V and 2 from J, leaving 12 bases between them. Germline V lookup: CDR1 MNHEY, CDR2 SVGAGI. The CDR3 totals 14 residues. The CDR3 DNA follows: TGTGCCAGCAACAAACGACTAGCCTACAATGAGCAGTTCTTC. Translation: CASNKRLAYNEQFF.

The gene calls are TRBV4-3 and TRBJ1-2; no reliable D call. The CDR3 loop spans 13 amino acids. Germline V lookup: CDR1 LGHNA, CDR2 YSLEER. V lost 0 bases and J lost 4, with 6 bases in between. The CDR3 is CASSQDQSYGYTF. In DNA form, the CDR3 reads TGCGCCAGCAGCCAAGATCAGAGCTATGGCTACACCTTC.

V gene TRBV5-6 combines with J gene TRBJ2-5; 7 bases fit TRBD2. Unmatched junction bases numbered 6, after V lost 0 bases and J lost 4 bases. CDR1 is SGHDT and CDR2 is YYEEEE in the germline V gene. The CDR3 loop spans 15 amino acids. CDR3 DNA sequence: TGTGCCAGCAGCTTGGTAGCCCTAGCGGCAGAGACCCAGTACTTC. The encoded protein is CASSLVALAAETQYF.

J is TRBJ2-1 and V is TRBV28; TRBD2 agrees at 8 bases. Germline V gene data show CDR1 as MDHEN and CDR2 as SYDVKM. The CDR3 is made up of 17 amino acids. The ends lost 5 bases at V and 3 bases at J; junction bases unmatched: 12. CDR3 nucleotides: TGTGCCAGCAGTCTCCCCGGGACTAGGGGTCTCTACAATGAGCAGTTCTTC. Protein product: CASSLPGTRGLYNEQFF.

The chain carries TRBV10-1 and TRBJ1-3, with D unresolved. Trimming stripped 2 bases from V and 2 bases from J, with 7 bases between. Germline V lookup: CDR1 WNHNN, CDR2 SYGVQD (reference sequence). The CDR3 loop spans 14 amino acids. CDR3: CASSESNAGNTIYF. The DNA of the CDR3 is TGCGCCAGCAGTGAGAGCAATGCTGGAAACACCATATATTTT.

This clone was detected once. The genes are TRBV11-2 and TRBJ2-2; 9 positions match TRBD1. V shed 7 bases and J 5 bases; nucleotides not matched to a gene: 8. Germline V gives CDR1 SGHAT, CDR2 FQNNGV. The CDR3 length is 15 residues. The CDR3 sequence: CASTRDRVETGELFF. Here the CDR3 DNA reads TGTGCCAGCACCCGGGACAGGGTCGAGACCGGGGAGCTGTTTTTT.

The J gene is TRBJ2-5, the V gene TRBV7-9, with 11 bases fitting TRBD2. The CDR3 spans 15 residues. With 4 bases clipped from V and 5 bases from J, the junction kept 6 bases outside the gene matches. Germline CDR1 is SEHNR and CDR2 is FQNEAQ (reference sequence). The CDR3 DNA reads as TGTGCCAGCAGCTCGGGACTAGCGGTTGGGGAGACCCAGTACTTC. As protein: CASSSGLAVGETQYF.

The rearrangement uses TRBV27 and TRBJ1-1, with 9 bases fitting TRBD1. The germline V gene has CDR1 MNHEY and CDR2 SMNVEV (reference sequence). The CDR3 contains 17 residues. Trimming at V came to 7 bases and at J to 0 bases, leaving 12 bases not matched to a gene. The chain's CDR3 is CASIWGDRAPMNTEAFF. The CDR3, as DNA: TGTGCCAGCATCTGGGGGGACAGGGCCCCAATGAACACTGAAGCTTTCTTT.